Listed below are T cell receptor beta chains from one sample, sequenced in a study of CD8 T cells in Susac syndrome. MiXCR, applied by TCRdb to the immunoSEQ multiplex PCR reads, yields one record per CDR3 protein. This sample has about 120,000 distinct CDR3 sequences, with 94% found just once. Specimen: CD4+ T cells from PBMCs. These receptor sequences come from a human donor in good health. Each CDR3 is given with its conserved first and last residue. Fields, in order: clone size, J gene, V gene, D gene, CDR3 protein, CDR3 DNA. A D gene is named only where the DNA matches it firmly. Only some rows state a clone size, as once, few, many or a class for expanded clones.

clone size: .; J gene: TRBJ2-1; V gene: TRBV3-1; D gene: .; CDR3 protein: CASSQEAVLGNEQFF; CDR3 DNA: TGTGCCAGCAGCCAAGAAGCCGTGCTTGGGAATGAGCAGTTCTTC
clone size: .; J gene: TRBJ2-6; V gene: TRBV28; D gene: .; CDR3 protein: CASSWSSGANVLTF; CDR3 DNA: TGTGCCAGCAGTTGGAGCTCTGGGGCCAACGTCCTGACTTTC
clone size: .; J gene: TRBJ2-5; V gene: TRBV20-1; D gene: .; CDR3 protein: CSASRVTQETQYF; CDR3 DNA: TGCAGTGCTAGTAGAGTTACCCAAGAGACCCAGTACTTC
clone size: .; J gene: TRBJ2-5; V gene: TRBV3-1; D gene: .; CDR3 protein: CASSLQPVLQETQYF; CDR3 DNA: TGTGCCAGCAGCCTTCAACCGGTCCTGCAAGAGACCCAGTACTTC
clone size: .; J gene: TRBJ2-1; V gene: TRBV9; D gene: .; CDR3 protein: CASSVAAPEYNEQFF; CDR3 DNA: TGTGCCAGCAGCGTAGCGGCTCCCGAATACAATGAGCAGTTCTTC
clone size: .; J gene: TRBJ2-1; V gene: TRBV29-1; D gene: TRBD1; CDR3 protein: CSVKQGEFYNEQFF; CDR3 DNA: TGCAGCGTTAAACAGGGGGAGTTCTACAATGAGCAGTTCTTC
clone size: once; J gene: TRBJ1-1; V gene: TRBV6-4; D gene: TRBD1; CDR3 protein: CASSRGSGQAPLNTEAFF; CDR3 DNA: TGTGCCAGCAGTAGAGGTTCGGGACAGGCACCCCTGAACACTGAAGCTTTCTTT
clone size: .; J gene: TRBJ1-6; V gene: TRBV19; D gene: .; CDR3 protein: CASSIATERSPLHF; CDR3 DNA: TGTGCCAGTAGTATAGCGACCGAAAGGTCACCCCTCCACTTT
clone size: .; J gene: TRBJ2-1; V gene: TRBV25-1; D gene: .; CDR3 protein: CASSETGLVPLSSYNEQFF; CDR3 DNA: TGTGCCAGCAGTGAGACGGGACTCGTTCCCTTAAGCTCCTACAATGAGCAGTTCTTC
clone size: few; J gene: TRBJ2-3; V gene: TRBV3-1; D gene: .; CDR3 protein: CASSQLSTDTQYF; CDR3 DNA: TGTGCCAGCAGCCAACTTAGTACAGATACGCAGTATTTT
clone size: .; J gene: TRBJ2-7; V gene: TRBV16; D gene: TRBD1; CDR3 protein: CASSPTGQHYEQYF; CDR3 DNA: TGTGCCAGCAGCCCGACGGGACAGCACTACGAGCAGTACTTC
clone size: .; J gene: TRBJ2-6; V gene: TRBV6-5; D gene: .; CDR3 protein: CASSYGVSDAGANVLTF; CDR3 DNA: TGTGCCAGCAGTTACGGGGTTTCGGACGCTGGGGCCAACGTCCTGACTTTC
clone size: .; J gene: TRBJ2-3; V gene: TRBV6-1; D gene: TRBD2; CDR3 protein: CASSKGTSGRTDTQYF; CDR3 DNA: TGTGCCAGCAGCAAAGGGACTAGCGGGAGAACAGATACGCAGTATTTT
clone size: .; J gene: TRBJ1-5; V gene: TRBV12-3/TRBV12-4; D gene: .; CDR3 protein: CASSSYGATTPQHF; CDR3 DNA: TGTGCCAGCAGTTCGTACGGGGCGACGACGCCCCAGCATTTT
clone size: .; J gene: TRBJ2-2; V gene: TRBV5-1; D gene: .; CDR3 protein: CASSPAFTGELFF; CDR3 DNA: TGCGCCAGCAGCCCCGCGTTCACCGGGGAGCTGTTTTTT
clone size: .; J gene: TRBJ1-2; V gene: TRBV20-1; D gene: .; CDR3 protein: CSALPLPYGYTF; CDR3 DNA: TGCAGTGCCCTACCGCTGCCCTATGGCTACACCTTC
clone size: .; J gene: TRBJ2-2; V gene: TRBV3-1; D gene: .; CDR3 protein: CASSTPRDFRILNTGELFF; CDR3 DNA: TGTGCCAGCAGCACGCCCAGGGACTTCCGGATTTTAAACACCGGGGAGCTGTTTTTT
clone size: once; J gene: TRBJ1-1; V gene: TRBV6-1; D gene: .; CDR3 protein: CASSAGTGIMNTEAFF; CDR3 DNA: TGTGCCAGCAGTGCCGGTACAGGGATCATGAACACTGAAGCTTTCTTT
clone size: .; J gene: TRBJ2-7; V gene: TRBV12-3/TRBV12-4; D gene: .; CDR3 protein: CASSISDEDEQYF; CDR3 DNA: TGTGCCAGCAGTATTTCGGACGAAGACGAGCAGTACTTC
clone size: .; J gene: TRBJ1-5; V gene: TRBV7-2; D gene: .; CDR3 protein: CASSPGLAEQPQHF; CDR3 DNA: TGTGCCAGCAGCCCCGGCTTAGCTGAACAGCCCCAGCATTTT
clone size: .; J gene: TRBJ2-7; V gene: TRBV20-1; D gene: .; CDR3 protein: CSASQGHEQYF; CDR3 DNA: TGCAGTGCTAGTCAAGGCCACGAGCAGTACTTC
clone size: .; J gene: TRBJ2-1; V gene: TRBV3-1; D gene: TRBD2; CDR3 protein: CASSQSAGGNEQFF; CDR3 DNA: TGTGCCAGCAGTCAATCCGCGGGAGGCAATGAGCAGTTCTTC
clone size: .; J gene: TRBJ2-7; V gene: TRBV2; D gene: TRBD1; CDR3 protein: CASHKTGTGAYEQYF; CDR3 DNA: TGTGCCAGCCATAAGACCGGGACAGGGGCTTACGAGCAGTACTTC
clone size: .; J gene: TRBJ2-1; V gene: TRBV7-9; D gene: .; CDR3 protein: CASRTDGSYNEQFF; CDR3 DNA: TGTGCCAGCAGGACCGACGGTTCCTACAATGAGCAGTTCTTC
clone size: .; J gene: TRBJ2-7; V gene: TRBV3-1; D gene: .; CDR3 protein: CASSQSTGSYEQYF; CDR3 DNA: TGTGCCAGCAGTCAATCGACGGGGAGCTACGAGCAGTACTTC
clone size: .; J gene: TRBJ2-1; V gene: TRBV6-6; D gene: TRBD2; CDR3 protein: CASSTSAKNNEQFF; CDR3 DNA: TGTGCCAGCAGCACTAGCGCCAAAAACAATGAGCAGTTCTTC
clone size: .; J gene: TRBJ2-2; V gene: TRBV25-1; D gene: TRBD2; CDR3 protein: CASGGVAGGAGELFF; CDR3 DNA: TGTGCCAGCGGCGGGGTAGCGGGAGGCGCCGGGGAGCTGTTTTTT
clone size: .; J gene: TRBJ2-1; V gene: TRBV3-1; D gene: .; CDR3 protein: CASSQDADEQFF; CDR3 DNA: TGTGCCAGCAGCCAAGACGCGGATGAGCAGTTCTTC
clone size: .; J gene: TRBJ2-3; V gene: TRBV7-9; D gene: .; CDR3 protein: CASSLAGFKTDTQYF; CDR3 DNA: TGTGCCAGCAGCTTAGCCGGGTTTAAGACAGATACGCAGTATTTT
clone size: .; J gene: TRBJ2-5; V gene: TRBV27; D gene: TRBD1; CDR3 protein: CASSRTGPTKTQYF; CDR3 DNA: TGTGCCAGCAGTAGGACAGGGCCTACAAAGACCCAGTACTTC
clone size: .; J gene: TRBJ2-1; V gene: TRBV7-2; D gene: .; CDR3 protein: CASLSRSSYNEQFF; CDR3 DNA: TGTGCCAGCCTTAGCCGGAGCTCCTACAATGAGCAGTTCTTC
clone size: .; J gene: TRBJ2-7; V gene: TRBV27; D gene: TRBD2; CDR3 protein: CASSSSGTSGVEQYF; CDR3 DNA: TGTGCCAGCAGTTCCTCCGGGACTAGCGGGGTCGAGCAGTACTTC
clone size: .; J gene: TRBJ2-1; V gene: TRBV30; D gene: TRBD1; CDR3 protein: CALQGVSYNEQFF; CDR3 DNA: TGTGCCCTCCAGGGGGTATCCTACAATGAGCAGTTCTTC
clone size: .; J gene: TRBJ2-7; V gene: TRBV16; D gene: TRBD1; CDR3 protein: CASSPQTGGRYEQYF; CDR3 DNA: TGTGCCAGCAGCCCACAAACAGGGGGCCGGTACGAGCAGTACTTC
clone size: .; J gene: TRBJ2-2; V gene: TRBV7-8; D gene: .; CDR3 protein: CASSLASGTFTGELFF; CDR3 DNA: TGTGCCAGCAGCTTAGCCTCCGGGACATTCACCGGGGAGCTGTTTTTT
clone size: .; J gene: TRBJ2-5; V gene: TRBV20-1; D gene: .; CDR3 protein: CSANKAGTHGETQYF; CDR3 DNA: TGCAGTGCTAACAAAGCCGGGACTCACGGGGAGACCCAGTACTTC
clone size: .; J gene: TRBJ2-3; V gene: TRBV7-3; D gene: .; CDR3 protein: CASSSPGPLNTQYF; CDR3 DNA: TGTGCCAGCAGCTCCCCCGGGCCGCTTAATACGCAGTATTTT
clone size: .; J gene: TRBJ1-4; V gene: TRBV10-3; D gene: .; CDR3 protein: CAISESGGGDEKLFF; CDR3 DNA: TGTGCCATCAGTGAGTCAGGGGGGGGCGACGAAAAACTGTTTTTT
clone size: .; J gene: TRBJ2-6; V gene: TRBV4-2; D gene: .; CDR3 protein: CASSQVMIGRGANVLTF; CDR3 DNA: TGTGCCAGCAGCCAAGTTATGATCGGGCGAGGGGCCAACGTCCTGACTTTC
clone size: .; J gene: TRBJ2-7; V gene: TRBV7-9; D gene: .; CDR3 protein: CASSLALHEQYF; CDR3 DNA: TGTGCCAGCAGCTTAGCACTCCACGAGCAGTACTTC
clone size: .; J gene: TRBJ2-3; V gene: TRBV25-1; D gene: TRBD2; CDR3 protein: CASSEWGGLDYPDTQYF; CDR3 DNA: TGTGCCAGCAGTGAATGGGGGGGACTAGACTATCCAGATACGCAGTATTTT
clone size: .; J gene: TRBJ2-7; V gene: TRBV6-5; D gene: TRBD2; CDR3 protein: CASSYLSGRKFYEQYF; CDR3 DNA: TGTGCCAGCAGCTACCTTAGCGGGAGGAAGTTTTACGAGCAGTACTTC
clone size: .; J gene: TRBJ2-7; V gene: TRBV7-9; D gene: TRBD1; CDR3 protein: CASSSGDRRSRREQYF; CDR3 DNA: TGTGCCAGCAGCTCAGGGGACAGGAGATCCCGGCGGGAGCAGTACTTC
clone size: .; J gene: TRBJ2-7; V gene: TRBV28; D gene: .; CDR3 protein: CASSSPPTATYSYEQYF; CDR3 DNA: TGTGCCAGCAGTTCCCCCCCGACAGCAACTTACTCCTACGAGCAGTACTTC
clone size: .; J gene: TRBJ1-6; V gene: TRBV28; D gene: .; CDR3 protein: CASSWAAFSYNSPLHF; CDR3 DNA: TGTGCCAGCAGTTGGGCAGCGTTCTCCTATAATTCACCCCTCCACTTT
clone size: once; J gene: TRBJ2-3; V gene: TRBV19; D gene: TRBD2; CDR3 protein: CASKDRSGRAVTDTQYF; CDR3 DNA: TGTGCCAGCAAAGACCGTAGCGGGAGGGCCGTTACAGATACGCAGTATTTT
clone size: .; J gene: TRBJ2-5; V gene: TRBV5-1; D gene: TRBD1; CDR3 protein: CATTTGQGKQETQYF; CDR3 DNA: TGCGCCACCACCACGGGACAGGGAAAGCAGGAGACCCAGTACTTC
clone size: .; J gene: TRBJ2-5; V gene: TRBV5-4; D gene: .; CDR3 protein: CASSLAKAATRDTQYF; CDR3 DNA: TGTGCCAGCAGCTTGGCCAAGGCTGCAACAAGAGATACCCAGTACTTC
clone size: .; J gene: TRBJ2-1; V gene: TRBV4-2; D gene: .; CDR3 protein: CASSQEIGSPYNEQFF; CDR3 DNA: TGTGCCAGCAGCCAAGAGATCGGGAGCCCCTACAATGAGCAGTTCTTC
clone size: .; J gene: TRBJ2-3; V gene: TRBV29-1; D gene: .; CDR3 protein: CSVGLSSTDTQYF; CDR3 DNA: TGCAGCGTTGGACTAAGTAGCACAGATACGCAGTATTTT